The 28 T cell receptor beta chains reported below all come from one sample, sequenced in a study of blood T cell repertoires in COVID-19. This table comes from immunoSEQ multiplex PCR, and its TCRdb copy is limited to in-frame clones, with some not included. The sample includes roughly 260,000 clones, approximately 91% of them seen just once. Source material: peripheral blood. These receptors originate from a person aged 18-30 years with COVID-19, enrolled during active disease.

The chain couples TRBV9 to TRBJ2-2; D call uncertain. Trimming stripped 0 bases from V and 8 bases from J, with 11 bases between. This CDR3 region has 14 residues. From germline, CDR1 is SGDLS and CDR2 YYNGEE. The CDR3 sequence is CASSVAAYLGELFF. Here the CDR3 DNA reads TGTGCCAGCAGCGTAGCTGCTTACTTAGGGGAGCTGTTTTTT.

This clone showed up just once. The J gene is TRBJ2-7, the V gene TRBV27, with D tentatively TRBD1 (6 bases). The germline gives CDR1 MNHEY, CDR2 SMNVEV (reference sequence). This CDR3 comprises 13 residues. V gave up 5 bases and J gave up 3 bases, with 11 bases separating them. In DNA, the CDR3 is TGTGCCAGCAGTCTAGGGACATACTACGAGCAGTACTTC. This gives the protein CASSLGTYYEQYF.

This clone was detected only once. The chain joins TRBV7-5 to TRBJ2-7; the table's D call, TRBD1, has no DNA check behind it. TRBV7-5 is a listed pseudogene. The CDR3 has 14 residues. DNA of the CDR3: TGTGCCAGAAGCTTACGACAGGGGGCCTACGAGCAGTACTTC. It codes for CARSLRQGAYEQYF.

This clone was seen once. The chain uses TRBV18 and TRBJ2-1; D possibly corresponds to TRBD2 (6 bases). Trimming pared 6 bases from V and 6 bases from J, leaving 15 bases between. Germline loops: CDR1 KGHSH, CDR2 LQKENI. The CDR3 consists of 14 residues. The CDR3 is CASSGGLPTNEQFF. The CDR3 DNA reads TGTGCCAGCTCCGGAGGGCTCCCTACCAATGAGCAGTTCTTC.

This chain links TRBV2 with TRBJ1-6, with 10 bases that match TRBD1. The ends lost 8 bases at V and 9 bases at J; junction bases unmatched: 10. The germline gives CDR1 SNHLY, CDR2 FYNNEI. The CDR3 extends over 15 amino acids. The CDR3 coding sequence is TGTGCCAGCTCTACGGGACAGGGGATATTTTCACCCCTCCACTTT. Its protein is CASSTGQGIFSPLHF.

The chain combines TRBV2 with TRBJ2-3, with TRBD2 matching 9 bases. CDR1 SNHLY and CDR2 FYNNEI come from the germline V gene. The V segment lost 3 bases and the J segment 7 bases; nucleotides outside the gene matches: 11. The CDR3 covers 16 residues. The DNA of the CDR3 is TGTGCCAGCAGTGACGCGTTAGCGGGAGTTTCGAATACGCAGTATTTT. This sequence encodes CASSDALAGVSNTQYF.

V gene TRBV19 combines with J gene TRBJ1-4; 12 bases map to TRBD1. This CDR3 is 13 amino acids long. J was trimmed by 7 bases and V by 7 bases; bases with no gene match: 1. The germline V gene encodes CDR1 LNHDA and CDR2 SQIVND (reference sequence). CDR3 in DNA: TGTGCCAGTAAGGGACAGGGGGCTGAAAAACTGTTTTTT. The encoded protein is CASKGQGAEKLFF.

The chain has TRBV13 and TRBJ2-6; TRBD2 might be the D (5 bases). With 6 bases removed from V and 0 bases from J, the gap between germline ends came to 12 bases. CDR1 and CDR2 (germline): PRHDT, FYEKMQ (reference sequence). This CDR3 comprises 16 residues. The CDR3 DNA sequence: TGTGCCAGCAGGGAGCGGTCGACCTCTGGGGCCAACGTCCTGACTTTC. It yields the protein CASRERSTSGANVLTF.

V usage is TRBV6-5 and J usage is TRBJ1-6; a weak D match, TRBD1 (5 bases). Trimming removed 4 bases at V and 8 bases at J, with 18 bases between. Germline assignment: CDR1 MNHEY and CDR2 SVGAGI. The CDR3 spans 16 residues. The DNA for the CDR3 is TGTGCCAGCAGTTCGACCCCCGGGGGTTGGGATTCACCCCTCCACTTT. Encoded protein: CASSSTPGGWDSPLHF.

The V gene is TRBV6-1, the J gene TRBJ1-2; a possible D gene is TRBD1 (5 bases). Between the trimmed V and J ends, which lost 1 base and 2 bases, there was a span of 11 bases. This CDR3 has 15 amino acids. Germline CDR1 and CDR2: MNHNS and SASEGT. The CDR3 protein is CASSEETDINYGYTF. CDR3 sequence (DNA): TGTGCCAGCAGTGAAGAGACAGATATCAACTATGGCTACACCTTC.

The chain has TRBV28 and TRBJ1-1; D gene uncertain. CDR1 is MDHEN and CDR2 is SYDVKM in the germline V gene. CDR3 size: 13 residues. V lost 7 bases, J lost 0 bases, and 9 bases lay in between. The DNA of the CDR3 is TGTGCCAGCACCGGGAACGTGAACACTGAAGCTTTCTTT. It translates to CASTGNVNTEAFF.

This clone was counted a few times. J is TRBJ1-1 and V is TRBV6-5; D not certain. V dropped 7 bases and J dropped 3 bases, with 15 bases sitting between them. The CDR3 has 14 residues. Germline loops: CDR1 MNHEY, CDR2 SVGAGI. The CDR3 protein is CASTPRGPYTEAFF. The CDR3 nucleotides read TGTGCCAGCACCCCCAGAGGCCCTTACACTGAAGCTTTCTTT.

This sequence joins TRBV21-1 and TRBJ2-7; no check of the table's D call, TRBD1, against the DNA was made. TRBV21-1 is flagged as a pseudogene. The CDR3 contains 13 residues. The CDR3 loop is CASSAGPSYEQYF. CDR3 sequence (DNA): TGTGCCAGCAGCGCAGGGCCCTCCTACGAGCAGTACTTC.

The CDR3 here is CASNRDRVWTDTQYF. CDR3 nucleotide sequence: TGTGCCAGCAACCGGGACAGGGTGTGGACAGATACGCAGTATTTT. The gene calls are TRBV7-9 and TRBJ2-3; 9 bases are a match to TRBD1. The germline CDR1 and CDR2 sequences are SEHNR and FQNEAQ (reference sequence). The trim removed 7 bases at V and 3 bases at J, leaving 8 bases unmatched. This CDR3 is 15 amino acids long. The complete variable domain, with remaining parts taken from reference TRBV7-9 and TRBJ2-3, reads DTGVSQNPRHKITKRGQNVTFRCDPISEHNRLYWYRQTLGQGPEFLTYFQNEAQLEKSRLLSDRFSAERPKGSFSTLEIQRTEQGDSAMYLCASNRDRVWTDTQYFGPGTRLTVL.

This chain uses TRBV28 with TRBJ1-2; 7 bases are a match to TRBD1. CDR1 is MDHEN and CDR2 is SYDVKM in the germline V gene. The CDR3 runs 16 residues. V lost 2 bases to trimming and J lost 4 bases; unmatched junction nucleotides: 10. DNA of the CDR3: TGTGCCAGCAGTTTAATTGAAGAAGGGACAGCCTATGGCTACACCTTC. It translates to CASSLIEEGTAYGYTF.

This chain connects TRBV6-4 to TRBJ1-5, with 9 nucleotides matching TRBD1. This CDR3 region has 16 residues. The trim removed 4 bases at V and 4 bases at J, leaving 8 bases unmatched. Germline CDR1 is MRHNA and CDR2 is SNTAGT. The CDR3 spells CASSGTGTGLNQPQHF. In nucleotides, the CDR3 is TGTGCCAGCAGTGGGACCGGGACAGGGTTGAATCAGCCCCAGCATTTT.

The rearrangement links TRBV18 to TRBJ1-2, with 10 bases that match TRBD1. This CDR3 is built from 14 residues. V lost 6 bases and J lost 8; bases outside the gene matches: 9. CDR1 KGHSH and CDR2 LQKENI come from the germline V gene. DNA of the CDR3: TGTGCCAGCTCTCCGGACAGGGGGTTTTGGGGCTACACCTTC. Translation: CASSPDRGFWGYTF.

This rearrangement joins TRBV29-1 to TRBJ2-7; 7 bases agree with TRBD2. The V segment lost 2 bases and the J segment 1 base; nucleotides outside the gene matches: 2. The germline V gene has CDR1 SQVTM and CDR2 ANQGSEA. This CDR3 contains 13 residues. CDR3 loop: CSVETGGSYEQYF. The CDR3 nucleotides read TGCAGCGTTGAAACCGGGGGGTCCTACGAGCAGTACTTC.

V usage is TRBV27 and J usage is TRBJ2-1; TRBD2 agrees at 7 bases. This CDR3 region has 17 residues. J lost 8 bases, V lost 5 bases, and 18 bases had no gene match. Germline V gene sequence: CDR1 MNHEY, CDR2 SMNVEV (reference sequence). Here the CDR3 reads CASSPLLGQRDMYEQFF. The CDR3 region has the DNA TGTGCCAGCAGTCCCCTCTTAGGCCAGCGGGATATGTATGAGCAGTTCTTC.

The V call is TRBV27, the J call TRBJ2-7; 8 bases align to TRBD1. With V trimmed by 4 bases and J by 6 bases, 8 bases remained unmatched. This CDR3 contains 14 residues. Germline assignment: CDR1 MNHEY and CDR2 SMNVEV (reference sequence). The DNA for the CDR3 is TGTGCCAGCAGTTATGGGACAGGAGGGGCCGAGCAGTACTTC. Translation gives CASSYGTGGAEQYF.

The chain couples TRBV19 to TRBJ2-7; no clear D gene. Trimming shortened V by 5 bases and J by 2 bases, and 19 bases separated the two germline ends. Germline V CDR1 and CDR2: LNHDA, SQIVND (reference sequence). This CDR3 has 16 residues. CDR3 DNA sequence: TGTGCCAGTAGTCAAACCATGACATCCACAGCCTACGAGCAGTACTTC. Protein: CASSQTMTSTAYEQYF. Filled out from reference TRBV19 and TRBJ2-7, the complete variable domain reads DGGITQSPKYLFRKEGQNVTLSCEQNLNHDAMYWYRQDPGQGLRLIYYSQIVNDFQKGDIAEGYSVSREKKESFPLTVTSAQKNPTAFYLCASSQTMTSTAYEQYFGPGTRLTVT.

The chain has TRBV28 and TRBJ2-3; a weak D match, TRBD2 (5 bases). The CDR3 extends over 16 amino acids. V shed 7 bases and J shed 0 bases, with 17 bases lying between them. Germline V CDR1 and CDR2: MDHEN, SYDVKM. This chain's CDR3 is CASTAAGGGSTDTQYF. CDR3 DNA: TGTGCCAGCACTGCCGCTGGAGGCGGGAGCACAGATACGCAGTATTTT. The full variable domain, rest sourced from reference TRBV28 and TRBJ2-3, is DVKVTQSSRYLVKRTGEKVFLECVQDMDHENMFWYRQDPGLGLRLIYFSYDVKMKEKGDIPEGYSVSREKKERFSLILESASTNQTSMYLCASTAAGGGSTDTQYFGPGTRLTVL.

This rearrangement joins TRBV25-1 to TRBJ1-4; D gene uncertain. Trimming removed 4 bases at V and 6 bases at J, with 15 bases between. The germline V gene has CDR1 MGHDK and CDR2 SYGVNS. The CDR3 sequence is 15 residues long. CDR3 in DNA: TGTGCCAGCAGTGTCCGAGGGAACGTATATGAAAAACTGTTTTTT. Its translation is CASSVRGNVYEKLFF.

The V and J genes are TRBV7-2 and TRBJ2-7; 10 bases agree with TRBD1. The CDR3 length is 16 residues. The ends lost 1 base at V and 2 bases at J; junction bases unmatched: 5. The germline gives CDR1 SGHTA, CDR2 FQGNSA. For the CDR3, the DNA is TGTGCCAGCAGCTTAGAGACAGGGGGCGGCACCTACGAGCAGTACTTC. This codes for CASSLETGGGTYEQYF. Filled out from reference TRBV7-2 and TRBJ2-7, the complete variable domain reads GAGVSQSPSNKVTEKGKDVELRCDPISGHTALYWYRQSLGQGLEFLIYFQGNSAPDKSGLPSDRFSAERTGGSVSTLTIQRTQQEDSAVYLCASSLETGGGTYEQYFGPGTRLTVT.

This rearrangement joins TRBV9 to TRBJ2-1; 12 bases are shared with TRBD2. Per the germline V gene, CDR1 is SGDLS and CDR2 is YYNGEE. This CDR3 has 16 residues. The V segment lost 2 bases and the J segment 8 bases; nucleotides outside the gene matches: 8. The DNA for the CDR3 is TGTGCCAGCAGCGTGATTAGCCTAGCGGGAGGGGATGAGCAGTTCTTC. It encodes CASSVISLAGGDEQFF.

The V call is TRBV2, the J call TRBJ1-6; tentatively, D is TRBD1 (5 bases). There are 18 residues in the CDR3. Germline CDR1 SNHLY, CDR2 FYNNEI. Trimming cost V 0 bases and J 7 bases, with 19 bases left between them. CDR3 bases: TGTGCCAGCAGTGAAGCGGTTGATTATGGGGCAATCAATTCACCCCTCCACTTT. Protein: CASSEAVDYGAINSPLHF.

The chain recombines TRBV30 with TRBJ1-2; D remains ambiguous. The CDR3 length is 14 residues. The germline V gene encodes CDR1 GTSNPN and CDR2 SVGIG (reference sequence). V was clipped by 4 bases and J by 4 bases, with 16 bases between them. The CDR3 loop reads CAWKSMRSLYGYTF. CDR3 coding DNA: TGTGCCTGGAAATCTATGCGATCCCTCTATGGCTACACCTTC.

For the CDR3, the DNA is TGTGCCAGCAGACTCCTAATTTCATCAGAGACCCAGTACTTC. Encoded protein: CASRLLISSETQYF. This chain joins TRBV6-5 and TRBJ2-5; D is unclear. In germline, CDR1 is MNHEY, CDR2 SVGAGI. The V end lost 6 bases, the J end lost 4 bases, and 15 bases lay between the germline ends. This CDR3 region has 14 residues.